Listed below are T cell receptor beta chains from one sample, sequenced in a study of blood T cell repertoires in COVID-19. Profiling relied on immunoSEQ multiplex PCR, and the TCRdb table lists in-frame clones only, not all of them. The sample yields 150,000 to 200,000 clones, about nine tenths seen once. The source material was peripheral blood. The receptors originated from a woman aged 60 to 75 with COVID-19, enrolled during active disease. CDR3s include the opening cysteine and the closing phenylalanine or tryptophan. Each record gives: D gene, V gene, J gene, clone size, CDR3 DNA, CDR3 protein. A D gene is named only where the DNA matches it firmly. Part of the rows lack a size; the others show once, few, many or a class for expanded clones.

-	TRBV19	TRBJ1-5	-	TGTGCCAGTCTACGAGAGGGAGGGCGCAATCAGCCCCAGCATTTT	CASLREGGRNQPQHF
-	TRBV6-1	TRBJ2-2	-	TGTGCCAGCAGTGATACAGGACCGAACACCGGGGAGCTGTTTTTT	CASSDTGPNTGELFF
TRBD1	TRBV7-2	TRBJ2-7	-	TGTGCCAGCAGCTTAGGACCGGGACAGGGAGCCTACGAGCAGTACTTC	CASSLGPGQGAYEQYF
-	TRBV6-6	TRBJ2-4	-	TGTGCCAGCACTCAGAAATTAGCCAAAAACATTCAGTACTTC	CASTQKLAKNIQYF
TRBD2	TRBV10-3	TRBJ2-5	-	TGTGCCATCAGTGTGCGGGAGAAAGAGACCCAGTACTTC	CAISVREKETQYF
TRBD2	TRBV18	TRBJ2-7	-	TGTGCCAGCTCACCACAGGTGCAGGGAGGGAACGAGCAGTACTTC	CASSPQVQGGNEQYF
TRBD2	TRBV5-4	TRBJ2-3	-	TGTGCCAGCAGCTTGGCAACTAGCGGGAGGGATACGCAGTATTTT	CASSLATSGRDTQYF
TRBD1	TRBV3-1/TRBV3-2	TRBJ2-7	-	TGTGCCAGCAGCCCCCCGGGACAGGATGCCTACGAGCAGTACTTC	CASSPPGQDAYEQYF
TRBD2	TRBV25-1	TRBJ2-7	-	TGTGCCAGCAGTGAAAGGGAGGGAACCTACGAGCAGTACTTC	CASSEREGTYEQYF
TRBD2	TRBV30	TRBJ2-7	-	TGTGCCTGGATGGAGATACGTCTAGCGGGATCCGAGCAGTACTTC	CAWMEIRLAGSEQYF
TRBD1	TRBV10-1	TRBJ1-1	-	TGCGCCAGCAGTCTGGGACCAGGGGGCGGCCAGAACACTGAAGCTTTCTTT	CASSLGPGGGQNTEAFF
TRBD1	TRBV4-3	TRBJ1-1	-	TGCGCCAGCAGCCAGGGGGACAGGGATACTGAAGCTTTCTTT	CASSQGDRDTEAFF
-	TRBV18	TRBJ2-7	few	TGTGCCAGCTCACCAGACAGCTCCTACGAGCAGTACTTC	CASSPDSSYEQYF
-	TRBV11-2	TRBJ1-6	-	TGTGCCAGCAGCTTGACCGGGGGGCGAGGTTCACCCCTCCACTTT	CASSLTGGRGSPLHF
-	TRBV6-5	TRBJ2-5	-	TGTGCCAGCAGTTACCTTGGAGCGGCAGAGACCCAGTACTTC	CASSYLGAAETQYF
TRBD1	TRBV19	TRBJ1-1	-	TGTGCCAGTAGTATTTTTCCCCGGACAGGGAGAACTGAAGCTTTCTTT	CASSIFPRTGRTEAFF
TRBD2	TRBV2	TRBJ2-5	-	TGTGCCAGCAGTGTAATAGCGGGAGACCTACAAGAGACCCAGTACTTC	CASSVIAGDLQETQYF
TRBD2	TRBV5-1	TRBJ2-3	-	TGCGCCAGCAGCCCGGGGGCGGGAGGAGCAGATACGCAGTATTTT	CASSPGAGGADTQYF
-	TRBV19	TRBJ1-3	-	TGTGCCAGTAGAACGGGGAGCTCTGGAAACACCATATATTTT	CASRTGSSGNTIYF
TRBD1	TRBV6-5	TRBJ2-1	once	TGTGCCAGCAATCAACAGGGGGATGAGCAGTTCTTC	CASNQQGDEQFF
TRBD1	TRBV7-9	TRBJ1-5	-	TGTGCCAGCAGCTCCGACAGGGCTAGCAATCAGCCCCAGCATTTT	CASSSDRASNQPQHF
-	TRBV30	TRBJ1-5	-	TGTGCCTGGAGTGGGAACAGAGATCAGCCCCAGCATTTT	CAWSGNRDQPQHF
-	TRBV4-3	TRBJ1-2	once	TGCGCCAGCAGCCAAGCAGGCAGTGCGACGCTGACCTTC	CASSQAGSATLTF
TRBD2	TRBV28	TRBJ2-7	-	TGTGCCAGCTTCCTAGGCCGGGGACTAGACCTCTCCTACGAGCAGTACTTC	CASFLGRGLDLSYEQYF
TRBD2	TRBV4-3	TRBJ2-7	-	TGCGCCAGCAGCCAACTTGGACTAGCGGGAGTGGGTGAGCAGTACTTC	CASSQLGLAGVGEQYF
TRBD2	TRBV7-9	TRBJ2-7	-	TGTGCCAGCAGCCGCCGGACTAGCGCCCTGGCGGAGCAGTACTTC	CASSRRTSALAEQYF
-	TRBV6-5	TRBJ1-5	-	TGTGCCAGCATGGAGGGGATGGGGGGCAATCAGCCCCAGCATTTT	CASMEGMGGNQPQHF
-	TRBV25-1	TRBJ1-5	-	TGTGCCAGCAGTGACGCCAGTCATAGCAATCAGCCCCAGCATTTT	CASSDASHSNQPQHF
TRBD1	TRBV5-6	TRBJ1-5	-	TGTGCCAGCAGCTTGGCCGGGACAGGTAATCAGCCCCAGCATTTT	CASSLAGTGNQPQHF
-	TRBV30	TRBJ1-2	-	TGTGCCTGGAGTGTATTAGGGGGGGCCTATGGCTACACCTTC	CAWSVLGGAYGYTF
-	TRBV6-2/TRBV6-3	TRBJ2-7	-	TGTGCCAGCAGTAAGAGGGGGTTCTCCTACGAGCAGTACTTC	CASSKRGFSYEQYF
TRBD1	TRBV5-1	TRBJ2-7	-	TGCGCCAGCAGCATCGGACAGGGCAACGAGCAGTACTTC	CASSIGQGNEQYF
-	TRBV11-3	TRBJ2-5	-	TGTGCCAGCAGCTTAGGGAGGGGTTCGGAGACCCAGTACTTC	CASSLGRGSETQYF
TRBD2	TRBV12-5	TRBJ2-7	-	TGTGCTAGCGCTCGGGACTACCAGTACGAGCAGTACTTC	CASARDYQYEQYF
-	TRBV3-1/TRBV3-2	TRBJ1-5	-	TGTGCCAGCAGCCGTACCGGTCATCAGCCCCAGCATTTT	CASSRTGHQPQHF
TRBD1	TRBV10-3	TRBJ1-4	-	TGTGCCATCAGTGAGCCGGGACAGGGGATGGATGAAAAACTGTTTTTT	CAISEPGQGMDEKLFF
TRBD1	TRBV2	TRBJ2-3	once	TGTGCCAGCACCCGCGGACAGGGGTATGAGGTGGCAGATACGCAGTATTTT	CASTRGQGYEVADTQYF
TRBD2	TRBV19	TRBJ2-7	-	TGTGCCAGTAGTATACCCACTAGCGGGATTTTCACTGGGGAGCAGTACTTC	CASSIPTSGIFTGEQYF
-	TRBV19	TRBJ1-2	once	TGTGCCAGTAGTATAGGAGCGGGTATAAGGGGCTACACCTTC	CASSIGAGIRGYTF